This entry concerns a single T cell receptor beta chain. The CDR3 has 11 amino acids. From germline, CDR1 is MDHEN and CDR2 SYDVKM. The V end was cut by 3 bases, the J end by 16 bases, with 10 bases between. In the original processing: How many nucleated cells were present was estimated from reference gene primer amplification. Sequencing used immunoSEQ multiplex PCR; TCRdb keeps in-frame clones, though not all of them. The V and J calls and clone size come from that table; D and trimming were worked out from the DNA. The sample comprises 150,000 to 200,000 clones, about 70% of which are singletons, and just over 8.5% rests with the top ten. This entry belongs to a study of blood T cell repertoires in COVID-19.

The receptor was derived from a woman aged 45-65 years with active or convalescent COVID-19. This chain joins TRBV28 and TRBJ1-6, with D hard to call. Sequencing was done on a sample of peripheral blood. The CDR3 is CASSFPSTLHF. The CDR3 DNA reads as TGTGCCAGCAGTTTCCCCTCTACGCTCCACTTT.